A single sample gave rise to the 14 T cell receptor beta chains below, sequenced in a study of glioma-infiltrating T cells after dendritic cell vaccination. Sequencing was performed with immunoSEQ multiplex PCR; in TCRdb, only in-frame clones are kept and a portion is missing. The sample contains about 100,000 clones, around three quarters of which appear only once. Sample: blood, taken before dendritic cell vaccination. These receptors all stem from a human donor with glioblastoma.

J is TRBJ1-4 and V is TRBV27, with D tentatively TRBD1 (6 bases). Germline V gene sequence: CDR1 MNHEY, CDR2 SMNVEV (reference sequence). Trimming cost V 8 bases and J 5 bases, with 12 bases left between them. The CDR3 has 13 amino acids. The CDR3 nucleotides are TGTGCCAGCGGTAGGGGGACAAATGAAAAACTGTTTTTT. Translating gives CASGRGTNEKLFF.

The chain joins TRBV6-1 to TRBJ2-7; D unclear. Germline values: CDR1 MNHNS, CDR2 SASEGT. The V gene lost 10 bases and the J gene lost 3 bases, with 22 bases spanning the gap. The CDR3 loop spans 15 amino acids. The CDR3 spells CANIQVRRISYEQYF. The CDR3 nucleotides read TGTGCCAACATACAAGTGAGGCGGATAAGCTACGAGCAGTACTTC.

DNA for the CDR3: TGTGCCAGTAGTCCAATAGCGGGGATCACAGATACGCAGTATTTT. Its translation: CASSPIAGITDTQYF. The chain carries TRBV19 and TRBJ2-3, with 8 positions matching TRBD2. V shed 5 bases, J shed 2 bases, and the junction held 6 bases outside the gene matches. The CDR3 has 15 amino acids. The germline V gene has CDR1 LNHDA and CDR2 SQIVND (reference sequence).

The chain uses TRBV5-4 and TRBJ1-2; D possibly corresponds to TRBD1 (6 bases). This CDR3 is built from 14 residues. The germline gives CDR1 SGHNT, CDR2 YYREEE (reference sequence). Between the trimmed V and J ends, which lost 0 bases and 4 bases, there was a span of 10 bases. This chain's CDR3 is CASSLVGGAYGYTF. The CDR3 DNA sequence: TGTGCCAGCAGCTTGGTCGGGGGGGCCTATGGCTACACCTTC. The whole variable domain, remainder taken from reference TRBV5-4 and TRBJ1-2, is ETGVTQSPTHLIKTRGQQVTLRCSSQSGHNTVSWYQQALGQGPQFIFQYYREEENGRGNFPPRFSGLQFPNYSSELNVNALELDDSALYLCASSLVGGAYGYTFGSGTRLTVV.

This clone was picked up many times. The chain is built from TRBV4-2 and TRBJ2-1, with 9 bases lining up with TRBD2. Germline values: CDR1 LGHNA, CDR2 YNFKEQ. V shed 0 bases and J 6 bases; nucleotides not matched to a gene: 3. The CDR3 is 15 residues long. The CDR3 protein is CASSQEASGVNEQFF. The CDR3 nucleotides are TGTGCCAGCAGCCAAGAGGCTAGCGGGGTCAATGAGCAGTTCTTC.

This sequence joins TRBV7-6 and TRBJ2-3, with 15 bases that match TRBD2. The CDR3 runs 16 residues. V shed 5 bases, J shed 6 bases, and the junction held 6 bases outside the gene matches. The V gene's germline CDR1 is SGHVS and CDR2 FNYEAQ. The CDR3: CASSRGLAGGGDTQYF. CDR3 bases: TGTGCCAGCAGCCGGGGACTAGCGGGAGGTGGCGATACGCAGTATTTT.

The table lists this clone with a count of one. V usage is TRBV6-5 and J usage is TRBJ1-4; 10 bases are shared with TRBD1. The CDR3 has 15 residues. CDR1 MNHEY and CDR2 SVGAGI come from the germline V gene. J gave up 8 bases and V 0 bases, and 3 bases lay outside the gene matches. The chain's CDR3 is CASSYSGTGAEKLFF. CDR3 DNA: TGTGCCAGCAGTTACTCCGGGACAGGGGCAGAAAAACTGTTTTTT.

The chain recombines TRBV5-4 with TRBJ2-7; D is perhaps TRBD1 (9 bases). Germline-derived CDR1 and CDR2 are SGHNT and YYREEE (reference sequence). The CDR3 covers 16 residues. The V end lost 4 bases, the J end lost 2 bases, and 19 bases lay between the germline ends. The CDR3 here is CASSDGGDRDPYEQYF. CDR3 coding DNA: TGTGCCAGCAGCGACGGGGGGGACAGGGACCCCTACGAGCAGTACTTC.

The chain uses TRBV4-1 and TRBJ1-6, with D hard to call. Trimming pared 0 bases from V and 1 base from J, leaving 10 bases between. The CDR3 runs to 17 residues. Germline assignment: CDR1 MGHRA and CDR2 YSYEKL. CDR3 residues: CASSQDGGRSYNSPLHF. In nucleotides, the CDR3 is TGCGCCAGCAGCCAAGATGGAGGTCGATCCTATAATTCACCCCTCCACTTT.

The V gene is TRBV6-5, the J gene TRBJ2-1; 10 nucleotides line up with TRBD1. V lost 8 bases to trimming and J lost 8 bases; unmatched junction nucleotides: 6. The germline CDR1 and CDR2 sequences are MNHEY and SVGAGI. The CDR3 loop spans 13 amino acids. The CDR3 here is CASARDRGHEQFF. CDR3 sequence (DNA): TGTGCCAGCGCCCGGGACAGGGGCCATGAGCAGTTCTTC.

This clone has only a few counts. This chain links TRBV5-5 with TRBJ2-7, with D perhaps TRBD2 (6 bases). Per germline, CDR1 SGHKS and CDR2 YYEKEE (reference sequence). The CDR3 is made up of 14 amino acids. The ends were cut back, 0 bases at V and 1 base at J, with 8 bases in the middle. The CDR3 loop is CASSLVRGSYEQYF. The CDR3 DNA follows: TGTGCCAGCAGCTTGGTGCGGGGTTCCTACGAGCAGTACTTC. Full variable domain (remainder filled in from reference TRBV5-5 and TRBJ2-7): DAGVTQSPTHLIKTRGQQVTLRCSPISGHKSVSWYQQVLGQGPQFIFQYYEKEERGRGNFPDRFSARQFPNYSSELNVNALLLGDSALYLCASSLVRGSYEQYFGPGTRLTVT.

The J gene is TRBJ1-6, the V gene TRBV6-1, with a tentative D call TRBD1 (5 bases). The germline V gene encodes CDR1 MNHNS and CDR2 SASEGT. The CDR3 loop spans 15 amino acids. Trimming cost V 3 bases and J 5 bases, with 11 bases left between them. The CDR3: CASSDRVSNNSPLHF. In nucleotides, the CDR3 is TGTGCCAGCAGTGACAGGGTGTCCAATAATTCACCCCTCCACTTT.

The chain uses TRBV19 and TRBJ1-1; the D gene is possibly TRBD1 (5 bases). V lost 6 bases, J lost 4 bases, and 12 bases lay in between. The CDR3 is 13 amino acids. Germline V gene data show CDR1 as LNHDA and CDR2 as SQIVND (reference sequence). The CDR3 spells CASRVSGGTEAFF. DNA for the CDR3: TGTGCCAGTAGAGTCTCGGGGGGCACTGAAGCTTTCTTT.

This chain links TRBV10-3 with TRBJ2-1; 16 bases line up with TRBD2. The J segment lost 8 bases and the V segment lost 3 bases, leaving 7 bases of the junction unmatched. Germline loops: CDR1 ENHRY, CDR2 SYGVKD. The CDR3 covers 17 residues. CDR3 in amino acids: CAISDQGLAGGQDEQFF. CDR3 DNA sequence: TGTGCCATCAGTGACCAGGGACTAGCGGGGGGGCAGGATGAGCAGTTCTTC.